The rows below give T cell receptor beta chains drawn from one sample of a study of blood T cell repertoires in COVID-19. Here immunoSEQ multiplex PCR was the method, and the copy in TCRdb shows in-frame clones only, minus some. Of some 180,000 clones in the sample, around four fifths were seen once. The specimen sequenced was peripheral blood. These receptor sequences come from a woman older than 75 with COVID-19, enrolled during active disease. Each CDR3 is given with its conserved first and last residue. D genes are given only for firm matches. Clone size is not always given. Where it is, it says once, few, many or a class for expanded clones.

CDR3nt: TGCGCCAGTACGGCATCGACCGGGGAGACCCAGTACTTC; CDR3aa: CASTASTGETQYF; d_gene: -; abundance: once; v_gene: TRBV5-1; j_gene: TRBJ2-5
CDR3nt: TGTGCCAGCAGCGGGTCCGCTGGCGGAAATGGTGGCTACACCTTC; CDR3aa: CASSGSAGGNGGYTF; d_gene: -; abundance: -; v_gene: TRBV9; j_gene: TRBJ1-2
CDR3nt: TGTGCCAGCAGTCTGGGGGCCCGGGAGCTGTTTTTT; CDR3aa: CASSLGARELFF; d_gene: -; abundance: -; v_gene: TRBV2; j_gene: TRBJ2-2
CDR3nt: TGTGCCAGCAGTTACTACGCAGGGGGGAATCAGCCCCAGCATTTT; CDR3aa: CASSYYAGGNQPQHF; d_gene: TRBD1; abundance: -; v_gene: TRBV6-5; j_gene: TRBJ1-5
CDR3nt: TGTGCCAGCAGCCAAGAGGGGCTCAGGGGGCGGCGGGGAAACACCATATATTTT; CDR3aa: CASSQEGLRGRRGNTIYF; d_gene: TRBD1; abundance: -; v_gene: TRBV3-1/TRBV3-2; j_gene: TRBJ1-3
CDR3nt: TGTGCCAGCAGCTTAGGGCGGGATACGCAGTATTTT; CDR3aa: CASSLGRDTQYF; d_gene: -; abundance: -; v_gene: TRBV7-9; j_gene: TRBJ2-3
CDR3nt: TGTGCCAGCAGTAAAACAGGGAATCAGCCCCAGCATTTT; CDR3aa: CASSKTGNQPQHF; d_gene: -; abundance: -; v_gene: TRBV2; j_gene: TRBJ1-5
CDR3nt: TGTGCCAGCAGTTTATGGGGACAGGCGCACGAATCGCGGAAACTGTTTTTT; CDR3aa: CASSLWGQAHESRKLFF; d_gene: TRBD1; abundance: once; v_gene: TRBV28; j_gene: TRBJ1-4
CDR3nt: TGTGCCACCAGTGACCCGGGACAGGGGGCCGGGGAGCTGTTTTTT; CDR3aa: CATSDPGQGAGELFF; d_gene: TRBD1; abundance: -; v_gene: TRBV24-1; j_gene: TRBJ2-2
CDR3nt: TGCGCCAGCAGCTCCGCGGGGGGGCCGGAGACCCAGTACTTC; CDR3aa: CASSSAGGPETQYF; d_gene: TRBD2; abundance: -; v_gene: TRBV5-1; j_gene: TRBJ2-5
CDR3nt: TGTGCCAGTAGAGCACAGGGCGGGGAAAAACTGTTTTTT; CDR3aa: CASRAQGGEKLFF; d_gene: -; abundance: -; v_gene: TRBV19; j_gene: TRBJ1-4
CDR3nt: TGTGCCAGCAGCCAAGATCTGGGCGCTACTGAAGCTTTCTTT; CDR3aa: CASSQDLGATEAFF; d_gene: -; abundance: few; v_gene: TRBV3-1/TRBV3-2; j_gene: TRBJ1-1
CDR3nt: TGTGCCAGCAGTAGGCTAGCGGGATTTTCCGGGGAGCTGTTTTTT; CDR3aa: CASSRLAGFSGELFF; d_gene: TRBD2; abundance: -; v_gene: TRBV28; j_gene: TRBJ2-2
CDR3nt: TGTGCCAGCAGCTCTACAGGGAACACTGAAGCTTTCTTT; CDR3aa: CASSSTGNTEAFF; d_gene: -; abundance: -; v_gene: TRBV7-9; j_gene: TRBJ1-1
CDR3nt: TGTGCCAACCTAAGGCTAGCAAATTACAATGAGCAGTTCTTC; CDR3aa: CANLRLANYNEQFF; d_gene: -; abundance: few; v_gene: TRBV2; j_gene: TRBJ2-1
CDR3nt: TGTGCCAGCAGCAAAGGGCGGCGTTTGGCTTTCTTT; CDR3aa: CASSKGRRLAFF; d_gene: -; abundance: -; v_gene: TRBV21-1; j_gene: TRBJ1-1
CDR3nt: TGTGCCAGCAGTTTATCGGGGGGATTTCCCCTCCACTTT; CDR3aa: CASSLSGGFPLHF; d_gene: -; abundance: -; v_gene: TRBV27; j_gene: TRBJ1-6
CDR3nt: TGTGCCAGCACGGCGGAGATGGCCTACAATGAGCAGTTCTTC; CDR3aa: CASTAEMAYNEQFF; d_gene: -; abundance: -; v_gene: TRBV11-2; j_gene: TRBJ2-1
CDR3nt: TGTGCCAGCTCACCACCGGCGGGGCGGGAGACCCAGTACTTC; CDR3aa: CASSPPAGRETQYF; d_gene: -; abundance: -; v_gene: TRBV18; j_gene: TRBJ2-5
CDR3nt: TGTGCCAGCGGGGGGGTATATCAGCCCCAGCATTTT; CDR3aa: CASGGVYQPQHF; d_gene: -; abundance: -; v_gene: TRBV2; j_gene: TRBJ1-5
CDR3nt: TGTGCCAGCAGCTTAGCACAGGGAAGGAGCTCTGGAAACACCATATATTTT; CDR3aa: CASSLAQGRSSGNTIYF; d_gene: -; abundance: -; v_gene: TRBV7-8; j_gene: TRBJ1-3
CDR3nt: TGTGCCAGCAGCTTAAATGAGGGGGCCGGTAGGGCTGGCTACACCTTC; CDR3aa: CASSLNEGAGRAGYTF; d_gene: TRBD1; abundance: -; v_gene: TRBV11-2; j_gene: TRBJ1-2
CDR3nt: TGTGCCATCACCGGACAGGGTGACTATGGCTACACCTTC; CDR3aa: CAITGQGDYGYTF; d_gene: TRBD1; abundance: -; v_gene: TRBV10-3; j_gene: TRBJ1-2
CDR3nt: TGTGCCAGCGCCACCTGGGACAGGGTCCACGAGCAGTACTTC; CDR3aa: CASATWDRVHEQYF; d_gene: TRBD1; abundance: -; v_gene: TRBV3-1/TRBV3-2; j_gene: TRBJ2-7
CDR3nt: TGTGCCAGCAGTGAAGCCCATGGCGGGAGCTCTGGAAACACCATATATTTT; CDR3aa: CASSEAHGGSSGNTIYF; d_gene: -; abundance: -; v_gene: TRBV6-1; j_gene: TRBJ1-3
CDR3nt: TGTGCCAGCAGCCAAGATCTTGGAGGGGTTAGCAATCAGCCCCAGCATTTT; CDR3aa: CASSQDLGGVSNQPQHF; d_gene: -; abundance: -; v_gene: TRBV4-2; j_gene: TRBJ1-5
CDR3nt: TGTGCCAGCAGGGTGGACAGGGAGGATGAAAAACTGTTTTTT; CDR3aa: CASRVDREDEKLFF; d_gene: TRBD1; abundance: -; v_gene: TRBV9; j_gene: TRBJ1-4